One T cell receptor beta chain is described in this entry. There is no known antigen for this receptor. Base qualities are not provided; no much larger clone lies one nucleotide away. The CDR3 regions of human TCRbeta chains were analyzed by immunosequencing. Processing in the source paper ran as follows. Repertoire TCRs were checked for matches against a reference library of SARS-CoV-2-specific TCRs that had been generated using the MIRA antigen-specificity platform. Breadth was defined as the fraction of unique TCRs that were SARS-CoV-2-associated. Depth was defined as the fraction of total T cells that were SARS-CoV-2-associated. Using the MIRA data, each spike-specific TCR was assigned both to the spike region to which the TCR was reactive and to a CD4 or CD8 class. Log10-transformed breadth and depth values were compared by one-way ANOVA with Sidak's multiple comparisons tests. Drawn from immuneACCESS, this table holds only the in-frame rearrangements with V and J called that TCRdb kept. Clones are partly lost; checked studies trace under half to an unresolved V gene and leave the rest unexplained. V and J calls and clone size are as listed in that table; D and trimming were resolved from the DNA. The sample includes about 120,000 clones, with 85% to 95% observed a single time. Over 2.5% of the sample is in the top ten clones.

Read against the paper, the sample's time point label means: baseline before first vaccination. Samples from vaccinated people were obtained from the UK trials COV001 and COV002, which included a single-blind randomized controlled phase 2/3 trial of AZD1222 (ChAdOx1 nCoV-19) in healthy adults. For TCRbeta chain sequencing, PBMC samples were collected from trial participants at day 0 and at day 28 after the second dose. This specimen belongs to a study of T cell responses to AZD1222 COVID-19 vaccine listed by TCRdb under 2021. Study-level background: AZD1222 recipients with second doses at about 4 weeks or about 12 weeks were pooled, because spike-specific TCR depth and breadth did not differ between schedules. Trial participants were enrolled into age subgroups of 18-55, 56-69 and 70-plus years, which contained approximately 150, 28 and 58 TCR-sequenced participants, respectively. A total of 230 to 250 trial participants underwent TCR sequencing, of whom about 200 received two doses of AZD1222 and around 26 received two doses of the MenACWY control vaccine.

Study-wide conclusions, independent of this receptor: Because no day 14 peak-response samples were available, the repertoires could be characterized only after the peak T cell response. Conclusions about previously exposed vaccinees are limited because only five to seven AZD1222 recipients were SARS-CoV-2 seropositive at baseline. Reportedly, close to half of the unique spike-specific TCRs recognized epitopes lying outside the regions that are mutated in the B.1.351 and B.1.1.7 variants. Vaccine-associated CD4 TCRs spanned the whole spike protein, with dominant responses in regions 160-218 and 743-854. After two AZD1222 doses, spike-specific TCR breadth and depth were significantly higher than at day 0 and than in MenACWY recipients. In the small 56-69-year group, the increase in depth fell short of significance, most likely because of low power. Participants were mostly white British, with more females than males. The authors suggested clonal diversity may have been underestimated.

The CDR1 and CDR2 encoded by the germline V gene are MDHEN and SYDVKM. The V and J ends are trimmed by 1 base and 0 bases, leaving 13 bases between them. Measured from the cysteine to the phenylalanine, the CDR3 is 16 residues long. Only CDR3 DNA is held: 48 bases, read in frame from base 1. Sequencing used peripheral blood, obtained on day 0 of AZD1222 vaccination. This TCR was recovered from an adult in good health. Rearrangement joined TRBV28 to TRBJ2-7; TRBD2 is a weak D gene call, 6 bases matching. The DNA sequence is as follows: TGTGCCAGCAGTTTATCCGGGAGTGGGCTCTCCTACGAGCAGTACTTC. Its coded protein is CASSLSGSGLSYEQYF.